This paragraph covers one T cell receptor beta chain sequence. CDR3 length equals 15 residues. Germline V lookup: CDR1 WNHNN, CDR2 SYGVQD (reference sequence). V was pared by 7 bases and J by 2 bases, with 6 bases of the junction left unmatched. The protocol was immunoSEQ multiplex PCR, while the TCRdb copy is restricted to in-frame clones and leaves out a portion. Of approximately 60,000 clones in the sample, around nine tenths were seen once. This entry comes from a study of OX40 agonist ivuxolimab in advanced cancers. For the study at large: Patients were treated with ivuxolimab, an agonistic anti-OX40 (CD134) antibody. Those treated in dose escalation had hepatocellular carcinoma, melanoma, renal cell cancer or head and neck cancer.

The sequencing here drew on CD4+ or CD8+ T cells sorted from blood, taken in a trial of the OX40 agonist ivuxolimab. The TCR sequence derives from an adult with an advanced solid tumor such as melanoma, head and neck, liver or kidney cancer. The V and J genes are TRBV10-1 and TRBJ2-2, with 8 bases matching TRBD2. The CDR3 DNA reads TGCGCCAGCAAAGAGACTAGCGCTAACACCGGGGAGCTGTTTTTT. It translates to CASKETSANTGELFF.